The 32 T cell receptor beta chains below come from one sample, sequenced in a study of low-dose radiotherapy and immunotherapy resistance in tumors. With TRAV- and TRBV-specific primers, first-strand cDNA was made, covering the alpha and beta chains. TCR amplification involved about 21 PCR cycles with a constant-region primer and V-primer adapter. TCRdb passed the reads through MiXCR, listing each CDR3 protein once. The sample lists tens of thousands of distinct CDR3 sequences, around a fifth occurring once. Indicated time point: after trial treatment. The treatment is: LDRT plus nivolumab, ipilimumab, low-dose cyclophosphamide and aspirin (RACIN trial). Source: PBMCs, taken after low-dose radiotherapy plus immunotherapy. The receptors were sampled from a female donor with ovarian cancer.

In regard to this clonotype: In this CDR3 the conserved last residue, phenylalanine or tryptophan, is missing, so a read error is likely. This chain uses TRBV5-1 with TRBJ1-4, with D tentatively TRBD1 (5 bases). The germline V gene encodes CDR1 SGHRS and CDR2 YFSETQ. There are 14 residues in the CDR3. The V end lost 1 base, the J end lost 7 bases, and 11 bases lay between the germline ends. This chain's CDR3 is CASSLTPGSEKLFL. The DNA of the CDR3 is TGCGCCAGCAGCTTGACCCCAGGGAGTGAAAAACTGTTTTTA.

The table lists this clonotype with many counts. V gene TRBV5-1 combines with J gene TRBJ2-1, with TRBD2 identical over 10 bases. Germline CDR1 and CDR2: SGHRS and YFSETQ. The ends lost 5 bases at V and 3 bases at J; junction bases unmatched: 8. The length of the CDR3 is 16 residues. The CDR3 here is CASSKKRGGLYNEQFF. For the CDR3, the DNA is TGCGCCAGCAGTAAGAAGCGGGGGGGCCTCTACAATGAGCAGTTCTTC.

This clonotype was observed many times. The rearrangement links TRBV4-1 to TRBJ2-2; D is undetermined. Trimming cost V 3 bases and J 2 bases, with 4 bases left between them. The CDR3 loop spans 13 amino acids. The germline V gene encodes CDR1 MGHRA and CDR2 YSYEKL. The CDR3 nucleotides are TGCGCCAGCAGCCAGAGTAACACCGGGGAGCTGTTTTTT. As protein: CASSQSNTGELFF.

This clonotype was seen a few times. V and J are TRBV12-3 or TRBV12-4 and TRBJ2-2; no reliable D call. This CDR3 is built from 14 residues. Trimming shortened V by 4 bases and J by 6 bases, and 12 bases separated the two germline ends. The CDR3 nucleotides read TGTGCCAGCAGTTGGTCCCTGGCGGCCGGGGAGCTGTTTTTT. Amino acid sequence: CASSWSLAAGELFF.

This clonotype appeared many times. This sequence joins TRBV11-3 and TRBJ2-1; 11 bases fit TRBD1. This CDR3 is built from 17 residues. The V and J ends lost 5 bases and 2 bases, in that order; junction bases with no gene match: 8. Germline V CDR1 and CDR2: SGHNT, YENEEA. The CDR3 region has the DNA TGTGCCAGCAGCCCCCGGCTGGACAGGGGGCCCTACAATGAGCAGTTCTTC. This translates into CASSPRLDRGPYNEQFF.

There are many counts of this clonotype. The chain is built from TRBV7-2 and TRBJ2-3, with D uncertain. V lost 4 bases, J lost 2 bases, and 10 bases lay in between. The CDR3 spans 14 residues. CDR1 and CDR2 from the germline V gene are SGHTA and FQGNSA. The CDR3 here is CASSSHYNTDTQYF. DNA for the CDR3: TGTGCCAGCAGCTCCCACTACAACACAGATACGCAGTATTTT.

This clonotype was detected ten times or more. The rearrangement links TRBV20-1 to TRBJ2-7, with TRBD1 matching over 10 bases. Germline CDR1 DFQATT, CDR2 SNEGSKA (reference sequence). Trimming cost V 5 bases and J 0 bases; bases outside gene matches: 10. The CDR3 length is 16 residues. The CDR3 here is CSASDGGTGVSYEQYF. The CDR3 bases are TGCAGTGCTTCTGACGGCGGGACAGGGGTCTCCTACGAGCAGTACTTC.

This clonotype was seen at least ten times. The chain combines TRBV28 with TRBJ1-2, with 11 bases identical to TRBD1. This CDR3 has 15 amino acids. The V gene's germline CDR1 is MDHEN and CDR2 SYDVKM. The J segment lost 4 bases and the V segment lost 5 bases, leaving 6 bases of the junction unmatched. The CDR3 region is CASSPTDRGPYGYTF. Written as DNA, the CDR3 is TGTGCCAGCAGTCCTACGGACAGGGGGCCCTATGGCTACACCTTC.

This clonotype was recorded many times. The rearrangement uses TRBV1 and TRBJ2-7; TRBD1 reflects the table's D call only, with no check against the DNA. TRBV1 is reported as a pseudogene. CDR3 length equals 14 residues. The CDR3 sequence is CTSSHPLNSYEQYF. The CDR3 DNA is TGCACCAGCAGCCACCCCTTGAACTCCTACGAGCAGTACTTC.

This clonotype was seen repeatedly, ten times or more. The gene calls are TRBV12-3 or TRBV12-4 and TRBJ2-7; D remains ambiguous. V was clipped by 3 bases and J by 0 bases, with 9 bases between them. This CDR3 region has 14 residues. For the CDR3, the DNA is TGTGCCAGCAGTTTCGCACGTCTCTCCTACGAGCAGTACTTC. Its translation is CASSFARLSYEQYF.

The sample holds many counts of this clonotype. The chain couples TRBV24-1 to TRBJ2-3, with D possibly being TRBD1 or TRBD2 (5 bases each). Deletions cut 2 bases from V and 0 bases from J, with 11 bases between. CDR1 is KGHDR and CDR2 is SFDVKD in the germline V gene. This CDR3 has 16 residues. The CDR3 region has the DNA TGTGCCACCAGTGATTCATCGGGGCCGAGCACAGATACGCAGTATTTT. Translation: CATSDSSGPSTDTQYF.

This clonotype was seen at least ten times. The chain uses TRBV21-1 and TRBJ1-1; the table assigns TRBD1, which was not confirmed against the DNA. TRBV21-1 is assigned pseudogene status. The length of the CDR3 is 20 residues. CDR3 protein: CASSKVVKDLGHAKDTEAFF. The CDR3 region has the DNA TGTGCCAGCAGCAAAGTTGTTAAGGATTTGGGACACGCTAAGGACACTGAAGCTTTCTTT.

J is TRBJ1-2 and V is TRBV20-1; possibly TRBD1 for D (6 bases). Germline values: CDR1 DFQATT, CDR2 SNEGSKA (reference sequence). V gave up 5 bases and J gave up 8 bases, with 24 bases separating them. The CDR3 has 15 residues. DNA of the CDR3: TGCAGTGCTTCCCGCCTTTCCTACAGGGACTGGGGCTACACCTTC. Its translation is CSASRLSYRDWGYTF.

This chain uses TRBV19 with TRBJ1-1, with 8 positions matching TRBD1. Germline V gives CDR1 LNHDA, CDR2 SQIVND (reference sequence). The CDR3 is 16 residues long. The V and J ends lost 8 bases and 4 bases, in that order; junction bases with no gene match: 15. The CDR3 loop is CASATLTGGGSTEAFF. As DNA, the CDR3 is TGTGCCAGTGCGACCCTTACAGGGGGGGGAAGCACTGAAGCTTTCTTT.

In this sample, this clonotype turned up many times. This chain links TRBV5-1 with TRBJ2-7, with 7 bases matching TRBD2. The CDR3 has 13 amino acids. Trimming took 4 bases from V and 2 from J; bases not matched to a gene: 3. Germline V lookup: CDR1 SGHRS, CDR2 YFSETQ. Here the CDR3 reads CASSRSGTYEQYF. The CDR3 DNA reads TGCGCCAGCAGCCGCAGCGGGACCTACGAGCAGTACTTC.

This clonotype was observed many times. The rearrangement joins TRBV7-2 to TRBJ2-7; D is uncertain. The CDR3 totals 14 residues. The germline V gene has CDR1 SGHTA and CDR2 FQGNSA. Trimming stripped 1 base from V and 4 bases from J, with 11 bases between. The CDR3 nucleotides are TGTGCCAGCAGCTTAGAAGGCAGGTCTTACGAGCAGTACTTC. It codes for CASSLEGRSYEQYF.

A note on this clonotype: A read error is likely, as this CDR3 ends without the conserved phenylalanine or tryptophan. V is TRBV29-1 and J is TRBJ2-1; 12 nucleotides align to TRBD2. The CDR3 length is 16 residues. Losses at the gene ends were 3 bases for V and 7 bases for J; bases not matched to a gene: 10. Germline CDR1 reads SQVTM; CDR2 reads ANQGSEA. CDR3 protein: CSVDFRATSGRNEQFV. The DNA of the CDR3 is TGCAGCGTTGATTTCAGGGCGACTAGCGGGAGAAATGAGCAGTTCGTC.

On this clonotype itself: No DNA is shown, since the ends of the CDR3 on it are uncertain; the CDR3 is the one TCRdb lists. V is TRBV13 and J is TRBJ2-2; the table assigns TRBD1, which was not confirmed against the DNA. The CDR3 length equals 15 residues, ends included. Germline V gene sequence: CDR1 PRHDT, CDR2 FYEKMQ (reference sequence). The CDR3: CASSADRGTGELFFF.

This clonotype was recorded many times. Here the CDR3 reads CASSIELAGPNIQYF. The CDR3, as DNA: TGTGCCAGTAGTATAGAACTAGCGGGACCGAACATTCAGTACTTC. The chain couples TRBV19 to TRBJ2-4; 10 bases agree with TRBD2. The germline CDR1 and CDR2 sequences are LNHDA and SQIVND (reference sequence). V shed 0 bases, J shed 7 bases, and the junction held 3 bases outside the gene matches. This CDR3 region has 15 residues. Drawing the rest from reference TRBV19 and TRBJ2-4, the complete variable domain is DGGITQSPKYLFRKEGQNVTLSCEQNLNHDAMYWYRQDPGQGLRLIYYSQIVNDFQKGDIAEGYSVSREKKESFPLTVTSAQKNPTAFYLCASSIELAGPNIQYFGAGTRLSVL.

This clonotype was observed at least ten times. The chain couples TRBV2 to TRBJ1-2; possibly TRBD1 for D (5 bases). CDR3 length: 14 residues. Germline CDR1 and CDR2: SNHLY and FYNNEI. The V end was cut by 3 bases, the J end by 0 bases, with 8 bases between. The CDR3 protein is CASSEDTTNYGYTF. CDR3 DNA sequence: TGTGCCAGCAGTGAGGACACGACTAACTATGGCTACACCTTC.

This clonotype showed up many times. The chain joins TRBV9 to TRBJ1-1; no clear D gene. V shed 0 bases and J shed 0 bases, with 9 bases lying between them. The CDR3 totals 15 residues. From germline, CDR1 is SGDLS and CDR2 YYNGEE. The CDR3 spells CASSVDVLMNTEAFF. The CDR3 DNA reads as TGTGCCAGCAGCGTAGATGTGTTGATGAACACTGAAGCTTTCTTT.

This clonotype was seen just once. The rearrangement uses TRBV12-3 or TRBV12-4 and TRBJ2-1, with D perhaps TRBD2 (6 bases). V was cut by 6 bases and J by 2 bases, with 17 bases left in between. The CDR3 totals 16 residues. DNA for the CDR3: TGTGCCAGCAGCCTAAGGCGGCTAGCGCCCTACAATGAGCAGTTCTTC. As protein: CASSLRRLAPYNEQFF.

Notes on this clonotype: Since a far larger clone is one base different, this is likely a read error. V and J are TRBV13 and TRBJ2-2, with D perhaps being TRBD1 or TRBD2 (5 bases each). This CDR3 region has 17 residues. The V and J ends lost 3 bases and 0 bases respectively, with 14 bases between them. Germline values: CDR1 PRHDT, CDR2 FYEKMQ (reference sequence). The CDR3 protein is CASSFGPGTANTGELFF. The DNA of the CDR3 is TGTGCCAGCAGCTTTGGACCGGGGACCGCGAACACCGGGGAGCTGTTTTTT.

CDR3 amino acids: CASSLKGLEQYF. The CDR3 nucleotides read TGTGCCAGCAGTTTGAAGGGTCTCGAGCAGTACTTC. The rearrangement links TRBV27 to TRBJ2-7; D gene uncertain. Trimming removed 3 bases from V and 6 bases from J, with 9 bases in between. The CDR3 consists of 12 residues. Germline V gives CDR1 MNHEY, CDR2 SMNVEV (reference sequence).

There are many counts of this clonotype. The chain employs TRBV6-5 and TRBJ1-2; 7 nucleotides line up with TRBD1. Trimming at V came to 3 bases and at J to 6 bases, leaving 7 bases not matched to a gene. There are 14 residues in the CDR3. Germline assignment: CDR1 MNHEY and CDR2 SVGAGI. Here the CDR3 DNA reads TGTGCCAGCAGTTATCAAAACAGGGGCCATGGCTACACCTTC. Translating gives CASSYQNRGHGYTF.

The chain employs TRBV3-1 and TRBJ1-1; D not resolved. The germline V and J ends were trimmed by 0 bases and 5 bases, with 10 bases remaining between them. Germline-derived CDR1 and CDR2 are LGHDT and YNNKEL (reference sequence). This CDR3 is built from 14 residues. CDR3 sequence reads: CASSQDLDWTEAFF. The CDR3 DNA is TGTGCCAGCAGCCAAGATCTCGATTGGACTGAAGCTTTCTTT.

As to this clonotype: A much larger clonotype is one base distant, so this may be a read error. The chain joins TRBV6-6 to TRBJ1-2, with D possibly TRBD1 on 6 matching bases. Germline V CDR1 and CDR2: MNHNY, SVGAGI (reference sequence). This CDR3 has 13 amino acids. DNA of the CDR3: TGTGCCAGCAGTTATCCGGACAGCCACCTTTACTCCTTC. Protein sequence: CASSYPDSHLYSF.

This clonotype was found many times. This chain uses TRBV7-6 with TRBJ2-2, with 9 bases matching TRBD2. The germline gives CDR1 SGHVS, CDR2 FNYEAQ. This CDR3 is built from 16 residues. V lost 5 bases, J lost 4 bases, and 8 bases stayed unmatched. The CDR3 loop reads CASSRVSGGPTGELFF. The CDR3 DNA reads as TGTGCCAGCAGCCGAGTAAGCGGGGGGCCCACCGGGGAGCTGTTTTTT.

This clonotype showed up many times. V and J are TRBV7-2 and TRBJ2-2; a weak D match, TRBD2 (6 bases). Germline lookup yields CDR1 SGHTA and CDR2 FQGNSA. The CDR3 is 16 amino acids. V shed 5 bases and J shed 6 bases, with 19 bases lying between them. The CDR3 coding sequence is TGTGCCAGCAGCCCAAGTCCCGGAGGGGTCGCCGGGGAGCTGTTTTTT. Translating it yields CASSPSPGGVAGELFF.

This chain uses TRBV6-5 with TRBJ2-6; D uncertain. Germline V lookup: CDR1 MNHEY, CDR2 SVGAGI. Trimming took off 6 bases at V and 6 bases at J, with 6 bases between the two ends. The CDR3 loop spans 12 amino acids. The chain's CDR3 is CASSDAANVLTF. CDR3 nucleotides: TGTGCCAGCAGCGACGCGGCCAACGTCCTGACTTTC.

Ten or more counts support this clonotype. The V gene is TRBV4-2, the J gene TRBJ2-1, with a tentative D call TRBD2 (6 bases). CDR3 length equals 16 residues. Deletions cut 0 bases from V and 0 bases from J, with 9 bases between. Germline V lookup: CDR1 LGHNA, CDR2 YNFKEQ. CDR3 region: CASSQEWGVSYNEQFF. Written as DNA, the CDR3 is TGTGCCAGCAGCCAAGAATGGGGGGTCTCCTACAATGAGCAGTTCTTC.

In its sample, this clonotype was seen many times. The chain links TRBV29-1 to TRBJ1-1; D perhaps matches TRBD1 (6 bases). Germline V gene lookup returns CDR1 SQVTM and CDR2 ANQGSEA. There are 14 residues in the CDR3. V was pared by 4 bases and J by 2 bases, with 14 bases between. CDR3 sequence (DNA): TGCAGCGTTGCCCACAGGGTTTCAAACACTGAAGCTTTCTTT. Amino acid sequence: CSVAHRVSNTEAFF. The whole variable domain, remainder taken from reference TRBV29-1 and TRBJ1-1, is SAVISQKPSRDICQRGTSLTIQCQVDSQVTMMFWYRQQPGQSLTLIATANQGSEATYESGFVIDKFPISRPNLTFSTLTVSNMSPEDSSIYLCSVAHRVSNTEAFFGQGTRLTVV.